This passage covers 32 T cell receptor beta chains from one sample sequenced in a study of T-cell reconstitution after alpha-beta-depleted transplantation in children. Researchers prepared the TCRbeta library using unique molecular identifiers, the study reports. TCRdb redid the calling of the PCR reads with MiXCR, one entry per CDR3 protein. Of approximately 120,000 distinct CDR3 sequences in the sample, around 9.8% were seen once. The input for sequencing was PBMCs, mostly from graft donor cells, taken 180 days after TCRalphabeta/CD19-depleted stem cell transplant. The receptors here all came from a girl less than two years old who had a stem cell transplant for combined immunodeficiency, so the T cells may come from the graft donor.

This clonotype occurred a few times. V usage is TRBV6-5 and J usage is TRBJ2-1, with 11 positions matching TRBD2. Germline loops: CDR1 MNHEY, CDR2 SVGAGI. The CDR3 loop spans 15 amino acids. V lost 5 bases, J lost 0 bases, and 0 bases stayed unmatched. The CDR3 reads CASSTSGSSYNEQFF. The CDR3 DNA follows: TGTGCCAGCAGTACTAGCGGGAGCTCCTACAATGAGCAGTTCTTC.

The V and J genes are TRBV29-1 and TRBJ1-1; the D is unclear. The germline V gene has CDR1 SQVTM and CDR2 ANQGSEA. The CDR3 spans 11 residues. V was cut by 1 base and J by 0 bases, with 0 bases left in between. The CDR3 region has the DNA TGCAGCGTTGAAGTGAACACTGAAGCTTTCTTT. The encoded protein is CSVEVNTEAFF.

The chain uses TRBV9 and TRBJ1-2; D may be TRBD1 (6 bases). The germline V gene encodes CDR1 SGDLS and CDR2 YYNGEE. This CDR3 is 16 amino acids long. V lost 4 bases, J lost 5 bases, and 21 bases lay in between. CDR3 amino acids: CASSPGWGAGPYGYTF. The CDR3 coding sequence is TGTGCCAGCAGCCCCGGGTGGGGGGCAGGCCCATATGGCTACACCTTC.

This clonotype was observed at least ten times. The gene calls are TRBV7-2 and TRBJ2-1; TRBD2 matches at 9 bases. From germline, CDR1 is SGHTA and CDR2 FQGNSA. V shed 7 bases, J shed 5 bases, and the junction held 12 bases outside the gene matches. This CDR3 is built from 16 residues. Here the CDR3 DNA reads TGTGCCAGCACCATCAGAAGGACTAGCGCCCACAATGAGCAGTTCTTC. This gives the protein CASTIRRTSAHNEQFF.

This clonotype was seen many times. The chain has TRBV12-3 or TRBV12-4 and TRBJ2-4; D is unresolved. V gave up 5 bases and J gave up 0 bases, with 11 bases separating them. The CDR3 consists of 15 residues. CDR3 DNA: TGTGCCAGCAGTCCGACAAGATTAGCCAAAAACATTCAGTACTTC. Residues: CASSPTRLAKNIQYF.

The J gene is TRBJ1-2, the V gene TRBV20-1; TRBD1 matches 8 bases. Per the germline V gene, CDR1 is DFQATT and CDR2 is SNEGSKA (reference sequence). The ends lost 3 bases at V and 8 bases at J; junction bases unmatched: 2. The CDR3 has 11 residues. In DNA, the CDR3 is TGCAGTGCTAGGCGGACAGGGGGCTACACCTTC. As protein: CSARRTGGYTF.

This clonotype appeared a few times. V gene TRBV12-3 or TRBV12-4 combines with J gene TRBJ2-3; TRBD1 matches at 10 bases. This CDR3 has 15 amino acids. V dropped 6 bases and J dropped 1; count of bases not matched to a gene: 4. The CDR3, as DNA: TGTGCCAGCAGGTCCGGGACAGGGGGCACAGATACGCAGTATTTT. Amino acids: CASRSGTGGTDTQYF.

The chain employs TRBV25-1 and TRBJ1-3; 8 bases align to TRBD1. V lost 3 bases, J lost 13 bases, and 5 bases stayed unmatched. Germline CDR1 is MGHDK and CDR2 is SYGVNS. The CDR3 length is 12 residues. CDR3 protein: CASSDLGQEIYF. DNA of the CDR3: TGTGCCAGCAGTGACCTGGGACAGGAGATATATTTT. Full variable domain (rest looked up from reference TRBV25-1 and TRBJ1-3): EADIYQTPRYLVIGTGKKITLECSQTMGHDKMYWYQQDPGMELHLIHYSYGVNSTEKGDLSSESTVSRIRTEHFPLTLESARPSHTSQYLCASSDLGQEIYFGEGSWLTVV.

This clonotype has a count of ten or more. The CDR3 sequence: CASSTLLGQANNEQFF. CDR3 nucleotide sequence: TGCGCCAGCAGCACCTTATTGGGACAGGCCAACAATGAGCAGTTCTTC. The rearrangement joins TRBV5-1 to TRBJ2-1, with 8 nucleotides matching TRBD1. Germline V gene data show CDR1 as SGHRS and CDR2 as YFSETQ. The CDR3 is 16 residues long. Trimming at V came to 4 bases and at J to 5 bases, leaving 11 bases not matched to a gene.

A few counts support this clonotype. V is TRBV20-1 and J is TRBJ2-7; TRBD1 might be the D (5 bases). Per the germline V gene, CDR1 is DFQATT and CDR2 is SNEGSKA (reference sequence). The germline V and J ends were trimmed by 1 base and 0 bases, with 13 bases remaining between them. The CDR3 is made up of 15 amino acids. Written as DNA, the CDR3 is TGCAGTGCTAGAGGGTTGAGACAGACCTCCTACGAGCAGTACTTC. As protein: CSARGLRQTSYEQYF.

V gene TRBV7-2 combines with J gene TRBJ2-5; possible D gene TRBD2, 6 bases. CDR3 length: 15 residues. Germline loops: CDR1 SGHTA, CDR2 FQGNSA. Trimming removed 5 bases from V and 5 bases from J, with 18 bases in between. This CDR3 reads CASSPRRGTEETQYF. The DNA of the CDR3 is TGTGCCAGCAGCCCCCGGAGGGGCACGGAGGAGACCCAGTACTTC.

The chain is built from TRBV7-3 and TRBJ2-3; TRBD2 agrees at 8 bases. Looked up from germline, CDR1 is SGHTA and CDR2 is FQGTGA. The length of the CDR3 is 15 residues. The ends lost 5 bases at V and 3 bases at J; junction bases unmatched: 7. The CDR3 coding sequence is TGTGCCAGCAGCCTGAGCGGGGGTCTGACAGATACGCAGTATTTT. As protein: CASSLSGGLTDTQYF.

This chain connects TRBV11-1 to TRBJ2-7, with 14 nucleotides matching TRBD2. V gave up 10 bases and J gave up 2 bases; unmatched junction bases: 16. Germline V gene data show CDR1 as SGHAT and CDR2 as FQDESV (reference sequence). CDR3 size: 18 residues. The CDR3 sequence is CATRRGLAGEWSPYEQYF. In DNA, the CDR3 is TGTGCCACCCGTAGGGGACTAGCGGGAGAGTGGAGTCCCTACGAGCAGTACTTC.

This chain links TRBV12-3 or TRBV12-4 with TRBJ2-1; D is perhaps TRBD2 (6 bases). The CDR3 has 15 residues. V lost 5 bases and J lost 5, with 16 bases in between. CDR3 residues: CASSPPPGGDNEQFF. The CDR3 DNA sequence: TGTGCCAGCAGTCCACCCCCCGGGGGAGACAATGAGCAGTTCTTC.

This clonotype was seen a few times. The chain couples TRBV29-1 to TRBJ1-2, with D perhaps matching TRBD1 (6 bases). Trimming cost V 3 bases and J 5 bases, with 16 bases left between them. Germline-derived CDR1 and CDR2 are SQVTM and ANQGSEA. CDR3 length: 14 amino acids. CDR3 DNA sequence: TGCAGCGTTGATGCAAAGGACAGCCTTTATGGCTACACCTTC. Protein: CSVDAKDSLYGYTF.

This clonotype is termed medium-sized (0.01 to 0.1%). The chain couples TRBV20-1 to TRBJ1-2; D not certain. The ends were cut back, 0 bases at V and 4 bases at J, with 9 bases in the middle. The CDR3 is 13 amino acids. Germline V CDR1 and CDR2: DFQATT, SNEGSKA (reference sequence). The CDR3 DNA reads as TGCAGTGCTAGAGATTACAAGGGCTATGGCTACACCTTC. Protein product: CSARDYKGYGYTF.

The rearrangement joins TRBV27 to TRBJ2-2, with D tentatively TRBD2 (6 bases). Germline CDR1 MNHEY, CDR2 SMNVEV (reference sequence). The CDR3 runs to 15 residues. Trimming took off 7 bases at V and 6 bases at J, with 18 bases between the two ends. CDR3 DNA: TGTGCCAGCACTAAAAGGGACTTCCGTGCCGGGGAGCTGTTTTTT. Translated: CASTKRDFRAGELFF.

CDR3 DNA: TGCAGCGTTGAAGATCGGGGAGGGAAACTTAATGGCTACACCTTC. Amino acids: CSVEDRGGKLNGYTF. The gene calls are TRBV29-1 and TRBJ1-2; D gene ambiguous. V lost 0 bases, J lost 6 bases, and 17 bases lay in between. Germline CDR1 reads SQVTM; CDR2 reads ANQGSEA. The CDR3 spans 15 residues. The variable domain in full, with the rest retrieved from reference TRBV29-1 and TRBJ1-2, is SAVISQKPSRDICQRGTSLTIQCQVDSQVTMMFWYRQQPGQSLTLIATANQGSEATYESGFVIDKFPISRPNLTFSTLTVSNMSPEDSSIYLCSVEDRGGKLNGYTFGSGTRLTVV.

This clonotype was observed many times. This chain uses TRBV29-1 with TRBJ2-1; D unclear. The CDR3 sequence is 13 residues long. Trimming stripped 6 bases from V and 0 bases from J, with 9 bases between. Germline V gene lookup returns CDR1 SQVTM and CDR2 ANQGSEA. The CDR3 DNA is TGCAGCGTGTCCATCGCCTCCTACAATGAGCAGTTCTTC. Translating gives CSVSIASYNEQFF.

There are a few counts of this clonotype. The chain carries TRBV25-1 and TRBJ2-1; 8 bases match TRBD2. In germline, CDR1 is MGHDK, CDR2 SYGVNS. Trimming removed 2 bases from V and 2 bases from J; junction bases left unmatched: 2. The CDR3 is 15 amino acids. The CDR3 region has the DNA TGTGCCAGCAGTGAAACGGGAGGGCCCTACAATGAGCAGTTCTTC. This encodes CASSETGGPYNEQFF.

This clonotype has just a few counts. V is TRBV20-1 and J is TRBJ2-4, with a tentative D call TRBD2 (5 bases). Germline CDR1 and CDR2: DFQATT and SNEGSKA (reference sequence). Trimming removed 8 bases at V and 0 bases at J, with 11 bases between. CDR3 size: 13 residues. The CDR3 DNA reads TGCAGTCCACGGGAACTAGCCAAAAACATTCAGTACTTC. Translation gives CSPRELAKNIQYF.

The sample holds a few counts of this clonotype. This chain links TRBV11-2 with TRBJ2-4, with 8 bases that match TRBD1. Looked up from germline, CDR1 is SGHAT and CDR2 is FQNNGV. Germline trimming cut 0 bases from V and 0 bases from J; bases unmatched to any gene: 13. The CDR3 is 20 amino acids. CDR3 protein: CASSLDRTGISRIAKNIQYF. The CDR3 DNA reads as TGTGCCAGCAGCTTAGATCGGACAGGGATTAGTAGGATAGCCAAAAACATTCAGTACTTC. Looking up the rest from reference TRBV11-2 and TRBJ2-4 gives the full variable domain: EAGVAQSPRYKIIEKRQSVAFWCNPISGHATLYWYQQILGQGPKLLIQFQNNGVVDDSQLPKDRFSAERLKGVDSTLKIQPAKLEDSAVYLCASSLDRTGISRIAKNIQYFGAGTRLSVL.

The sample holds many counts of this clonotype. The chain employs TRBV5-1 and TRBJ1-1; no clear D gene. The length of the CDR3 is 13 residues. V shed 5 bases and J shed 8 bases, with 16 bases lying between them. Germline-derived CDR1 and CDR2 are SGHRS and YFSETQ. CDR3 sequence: CASSGSRFTEAFF. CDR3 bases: TGCGCCAGCAGTGGGTCCCGATTTACCGAAGCTTTCTTT.

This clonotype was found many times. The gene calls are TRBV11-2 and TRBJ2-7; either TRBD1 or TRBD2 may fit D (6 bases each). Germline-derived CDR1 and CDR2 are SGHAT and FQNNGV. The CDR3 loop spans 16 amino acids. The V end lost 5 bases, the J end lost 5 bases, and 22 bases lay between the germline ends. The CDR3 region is CASSQPGEALWNEQYF. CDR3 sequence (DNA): TGTGCCAGCAGCCAACCAGGGGAGGCCCTTTGGAACGAGCAGTACTTC.

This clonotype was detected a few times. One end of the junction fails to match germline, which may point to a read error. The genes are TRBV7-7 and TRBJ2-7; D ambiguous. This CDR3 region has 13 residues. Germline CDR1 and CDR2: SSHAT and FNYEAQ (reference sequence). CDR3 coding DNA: TGTGCTAGCAGCCTGGCCCCGACCTACGAGCAGTACTTC. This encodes CASSLAPTYEQYF.

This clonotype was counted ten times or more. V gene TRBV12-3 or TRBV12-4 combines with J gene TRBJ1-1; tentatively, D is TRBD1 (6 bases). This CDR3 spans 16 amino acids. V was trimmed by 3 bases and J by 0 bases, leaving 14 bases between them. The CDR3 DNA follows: TGTGCCAGCAGTTTCGGGACAATTTACATGAACACTGAAGCTTTCTTT. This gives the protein CASSFGTIYMNTEAFF.

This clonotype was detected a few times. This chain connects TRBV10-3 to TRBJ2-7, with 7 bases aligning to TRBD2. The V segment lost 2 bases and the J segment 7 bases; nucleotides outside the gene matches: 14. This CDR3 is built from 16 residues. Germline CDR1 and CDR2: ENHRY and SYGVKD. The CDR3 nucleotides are TGTGCCATCAGTGAGCTAAAACCGGGACCAGCGGGGGAGCAGTACTTC. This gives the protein CAISELKPGPAGEQYF.

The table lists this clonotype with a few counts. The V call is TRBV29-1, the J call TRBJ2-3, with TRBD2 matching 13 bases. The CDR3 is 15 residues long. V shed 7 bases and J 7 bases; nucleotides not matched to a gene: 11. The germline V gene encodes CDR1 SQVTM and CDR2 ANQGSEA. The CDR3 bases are TGCAGCGCCACCGGGACTAGCGGGGAGGCTAATACGCAGTATTTT. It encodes CSATGTSGEANTQYF.

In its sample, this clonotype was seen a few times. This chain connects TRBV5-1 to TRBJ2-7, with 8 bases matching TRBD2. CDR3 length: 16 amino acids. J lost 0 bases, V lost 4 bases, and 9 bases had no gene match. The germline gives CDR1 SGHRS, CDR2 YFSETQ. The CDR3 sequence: CASSPITSGSSYEQYF. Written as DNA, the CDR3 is TGCGCCAGCAGCCCCATAACTAGCGGTAGCTCCTACGAGCAGTACTTC.

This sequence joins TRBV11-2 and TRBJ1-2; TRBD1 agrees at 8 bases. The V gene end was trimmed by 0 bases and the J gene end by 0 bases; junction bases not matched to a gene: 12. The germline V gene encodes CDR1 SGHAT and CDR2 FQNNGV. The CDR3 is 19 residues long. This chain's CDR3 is CASSLDLRPDRDSNYGYTF. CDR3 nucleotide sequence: TGTGCCAGCAGCTTAGATCTTCGGCCGGACAGGGATTCTAACTATGGCTACACCTTC.

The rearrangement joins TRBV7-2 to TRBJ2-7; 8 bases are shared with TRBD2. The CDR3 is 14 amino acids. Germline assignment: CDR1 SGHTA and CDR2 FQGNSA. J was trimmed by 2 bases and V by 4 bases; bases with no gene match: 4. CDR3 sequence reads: CASSWAGGPYEQYF. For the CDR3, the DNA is TGTGCCAGCAGCTGGGCGGGGGGACCCTACGAGCAGTACTTC.

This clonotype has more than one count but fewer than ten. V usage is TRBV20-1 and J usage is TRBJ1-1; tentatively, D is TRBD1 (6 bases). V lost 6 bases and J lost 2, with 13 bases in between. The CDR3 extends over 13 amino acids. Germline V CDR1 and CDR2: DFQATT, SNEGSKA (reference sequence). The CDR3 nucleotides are TGCAGTGCCTTACGGACAGCCAACACTGAAGCTTTCTTT. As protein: CSALRTANTEAFF.